The source of this T cell receptor beta chain is a study of patients and donors after allogeneic stem cell transplantation. TCRdb re-analysed the RT-PCR reads in MiXCR, keeping a single row per CDR3 protein. The sample comprises roughly 180,000 distinct CDR3 sequences, around two fifths of which are singletons, and 25% to 35% rests with the top ten. The CDR3 contains 13 residues. Germline V gene data show CDR1 as SGDLS and CDR2 as YYNGEE. Unmatched junction bases numbered 0, after V lost 3 bases and J lost 5 bases. This TCR was sampled from a human donor who was either an allogeneic HSCT recipient or a stem cell or donor lymphocyte infusion donor (not recorded which). It is not recorded whose cells these are; they may come from a transplant donor. Specimen: blood, either unsorted or a sorted T cell fraction (not recorded which). The chain links TRBV9 to TRBJ2-7; the match to TRBD2 covers 12 bases. The CDR3 bases are TGTGCCAGCAGCGGACTAGCGGGAGACGAGCAGTACTTC. Amino acids: CASSGLAGDEQYF.